The 4 T cell receptor beta chains listed next were all sequenced from one sample in a study of cytomegalovirus exposure and HLA in healthy donors. PCR used 60 Vbeta primers and 13 Jbeta primers. Sequencing used immunoSEQ multiplex PCR; TCRdb keeps in-frame clones, though not all of them. Among more than 90,000 clones listed, 81% were seen once. The sequencing input was PBMCs. The receptors derive from a woman aged 65 to 85 in good health and CMV-seropositive.

The chain combines TRBV19 with TRBJ1-5; 9 bases match TRBD1. V dropped 8 bases and J dropped 5; count of bases not matched to a gene: 4. The germline V gene encodes CDR1 LNHDA and CDR2 SQIVND (reference sequence). The CDR3 runs to 13 residues. CDR3 sequence: CASHGTGYQPQHF. The CDR3 region has the DNA TGTGCCAGTCACGGGACAGGGTATCAGCCCCAGCATTTT.

V and J are TRBV19 and TRBJ1-2, with 9 bases identical to TRBD1. Per the germline V gene, CDR1 is LNHDA and CDR2 is SQIVND (reference sequence). The junction had 11 bases not matched to a gene; V was cut back by 5 bases and J by 4 bases. This CDR3 has 16 amino acids. CDR3 residues: CASSPTGTGTAYGYTF. The CDR3 DNA follows: TGTGCCAGTAGTCCAACCGGGACAGGGACTGCCTATGGCTACACCTTC.

The genes are TRBV19 and TRBJ2-7; 7 nucleotides line up with TRBD1. The CDR3 covers 15 residues. Looked up from germline, CDR1 is LNHDA and CDR2 is SQIVND (reference sequence). Trimming removed 8 bases from V and 0 bases from J; junction bases left unmatched: 10. CDR3 protein: CASSRGTASSYEQYF. The CDR3 nucleotides are TGTGCCAGTTCCCGAGGGACAGCCAGCTCCTACGAGCAGTACTTC.

The chain combines TRBV5-1 with TRBJ2-7, with 12 bases that match TRBD2. This CDR3 contains 15 residues. V was clipped by 4 bases and J by 6 bases; unmatched bases: 8. Germline CDR1 reads SGHRS; CDR2 reads YFSETQ. The CDR3 spells CASSQRLAGVSEQYF. In DNA, the CDR3 is TGCGCCAGCAGCCAACGACTAGCGGGAGTTTCCGAGCAGTACTTC.